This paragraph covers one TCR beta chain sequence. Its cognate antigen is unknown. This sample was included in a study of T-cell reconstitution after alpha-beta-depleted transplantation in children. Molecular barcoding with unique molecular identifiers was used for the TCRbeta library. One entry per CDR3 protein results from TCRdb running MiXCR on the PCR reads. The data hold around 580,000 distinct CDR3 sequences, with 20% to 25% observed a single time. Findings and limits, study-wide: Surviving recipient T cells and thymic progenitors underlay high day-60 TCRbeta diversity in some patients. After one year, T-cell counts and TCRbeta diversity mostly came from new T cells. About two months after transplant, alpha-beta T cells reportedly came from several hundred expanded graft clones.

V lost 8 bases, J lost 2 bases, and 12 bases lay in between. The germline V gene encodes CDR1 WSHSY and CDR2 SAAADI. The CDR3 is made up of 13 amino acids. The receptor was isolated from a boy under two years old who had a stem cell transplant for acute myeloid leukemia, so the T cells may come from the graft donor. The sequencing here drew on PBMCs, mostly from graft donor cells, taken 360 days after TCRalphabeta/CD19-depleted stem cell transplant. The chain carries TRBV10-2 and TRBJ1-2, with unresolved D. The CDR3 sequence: CASGLDRNYGYTF. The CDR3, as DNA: TGCGCCAGCGGCCTGGACCGGAACTATGGCTACACCTTC.